Presented here are 29 T cell receptor beta chains from one specimen sequenced in a study of T cells in Graves' hyperthyroidism and ophthalmopathy. The CDR3 regions of TCR beta were amplified from RNA transcripts. RT-PCR in the first round (using the HTBI primer set) targeted the TCR CDR3. TCRdb re-called the multiplex PCR reads through MiXCR, storing one row per CDR3 protein. The repertoire holds some 700,000 distinct CDR3 sequences, roughly 17% seen once, with roughly a sixth in the top ten. The material sequenced was blood. The receptor source for this set is a man between 45 and 60 years old with Graves' hyperthyroidism.

This clonotype was seen repeatedly, ten times or more. The rearrangement joins TRBV2 to TRBJ1-5; 8 positions match TRBD1. In germline, CDR1 is SNHLY, CDR2 FYNNEI. V lost 2 bases, J lost 7 bases, and 7 bases stayed unmatched. The CDR3 sequence is 15 residues long. The CDR3 region has the DNA TGTGCCAGCAGTGAATTGACAGGGGCGGGACAGCCCCAGCATTTT. Translating gives CASSELTGAGQPQHF.

The chain carries TRBV19 and TRBJ2-6; D gene unclear. In germline, CDR1 is LNHDA, CDR2 SQIVND (reference sequence). This CDR3 is 16 amino acids long. V was shortened by 0 bases and J by 4 bases, with 10 bases between the two germline ends. CDR3 protein: CASSIDLGSGANVLTF. The CDR3 region has the DNA TGTGCCAGTAGTATAGATTTAGGGTCCGGGGCCAACGTCCTGACTTTC.

This clonotype showed up many times. This chain links TRBV27 with TRBJ2-7; 7 bases agree with TRBD1. Germline V gene sequence: CDR1 MNHEY, CDR2 SMNVEV (reference sequence). The V gene end was trimmed by 5 bases and the J gene end by 1 base; junction bases not matched to a gene: 5. The CDR3 has 14 amino acids. The CDR3, as DNA: TGTGCCAGCAGTCTGAAACAGGGGTCCTACGAGCAGTACTTC. Amino acid sequence: CASSLKQGSYEQYF.

Points on this clonotype: One end of the junction fails to match germline, which may point to a read error. The chain joins TRBV9 to TRBJ1-1; D may be TRBD1 (5 bases). This CDR3 is 16 amino acids long. Per the germline V gene, CDR1 is SGDLS and CDR2 is YYNGEE. This chain's CDR3 is CASSVTPGWVDTEALF. CDR3 sequence (DNA): TGTGCCAGCAGCGTGACACCAGGGTGGGTGGACACTGAAGCTTTATTT. Using reference TRBV9 and TRBJ1-1 for the parts outside the CDR3, the full variable domain is DSGVTQTPKHLITATGQRVTLRCSPRSGDLSVYWYQQSLDQGLQFLIQYYNGEERAKGNILERFSAQQFPDLHSELNLSSLELGDSALYFCASSVTPGWVDTEALFGQGTRLTVV.

The chain links TRBV20-1 to TRBJ2-7; 7 bases map to TRBD1. The CDR3 is made up of 15 amino acids. Per the germline V gene, CDR1 is DFQATT and CDR2 is SNEGSKA (reference sequence). With 2 bases clipped from V and 7 bases from J, the junction kept 14 bases outside the gene matches. CDR3: CSARFPGGRRDEQYF. CDR3 coding DNA: TGCAGTGCTAGATTCCCAGGGGGAAGGAGAGATGAGCAGTACTTC.

At least ten counts were recorded for this clonotype. The chain recombines TRBV2 with TRBJ2-7; TRBD1 agrees at 8 bases. The CDR3 is 15 amino acids. The germline V gene has CDR1 SNHLY and CDR2 FYNNEI. V gave up 7 bases and J gave up 3 bases; unmatched junction bases: 11. CDR3 region: CASNTDRDGYYEQYF. The CDR3 DNA sequence: TGTGCCAGCAACACGGACAGGGACGGTTACTACGAGCAGTACTTC.

In its sample, this clonotype was seen once. V gene TRBV18 combines with J gene TRBJ1-3, with a possible D match to TRBD1 (5 bases). CDR1 is KGHSH, CDR2 LQKENI, per germline. Trimming removed 2 bases at V and 0 bases at J, with 14 bases between. The CDR3 runs 17 residues. CDR3 loop: CASSPEQGPFSGNTIYF. The CDR3 DNA sequence: TGTGCCAGCTCACCAGAGCAGGGACCTTTCTCTGGAAACACCATATATTTT.

The V and J genes are TRBV19 and TRBJ2-7, with D possibly TRBD2 on 5 matching bases. This CDR3 has 13 residues. Germline CDR1 is LNHDA and CDR2 is SQIVND (reference sequence). V lost 6 bases to trimming and J lost 6 bases, with 15 bases between them. The CDR3 region is CASRLGGSGEQYF. The CDR3 region has the DNA TGTGCCAGTAGACTGGGCGGGTCAGGCGAGCAGTACTTC.

This clonotype was found many times. V is TRBV30 and J is TRBJ1-1, with D hard to call. Germline CDR1 reads GTSNPN; CDR2 reads SVGIG (reference sequence). Trimming shortened V by 2 bases and J by 9 bases, and 13 bases separated the two germline ends. This CDR3 has 12 residues. Written as DNA, the CDR3 is TGTGCCTGGAGTAGCCTCTTTTCCCAAGCTTTCTTT. Its protein product is CAWSSLFSQAFF.

This clonotype was recorded a few times. J is TRBJ2-3 and V is TRBV28, with 8 bases aligning to TRBD1. CDR1 MDHEN and CDR2 SYDVKM come from the germline V gene. The V segment lost 4 bases and the J segment 2 bases; nucleotides outside the gene matches: 11. The CDR3 loop spans 17 amino acids. In DNA form, the CDR3 reads TGTGCCAGCAGTTCTTACACCGGGACAGGCTACACAGATACGCAGTATTTT. It translates to CASSSYTGTGYTDTQYF.

In its sample, this clonotype was seen many times. V and J are TRBV7-3 and TRBJ2-7; a weak D match, TRBD2 (6 bases). Germline V lookup: CDR1 SGHTA, CDR2 FQGTGA. The CDR3 spans 17 residues. The V gene lost 1 base and the J gene lost 2 bases, with 18 bases spanning the gap. The CDR3 here is CASSLIRLAGGTYEQYF. The DNA for the CDR3 is TGTGCCAGCAGCTTAATCCGCCTAGCTGGCGGGACCTACGAGCAGTACTTC.

The chain employs TRBV19 and TRBJ1-5; D is possibly TRBD1 (5 bases). Looked up from germline, CDR1 is LNHDA and CDR2 is SQIVND (reference sequence). With 5 bases removed from V and 7 bases from J, the gap between germline ends came to 18 bases. The CDR3 runs 15 residues. CDR3 nucleotide sequence: TGTGCCAGTAGTTCTCCTCAGGGACCGGGACAGCCCCAGCATTTT. This sequence encodes CASSSPQGPGQPQHF.

Remarks on this clonotype: A read error may explain this, as a much larger clone is one base away. This chain links TRBV18 with TRBJ2-5; 7 bases are a match to TRBD1. The end of the DNA aligns better with TRBJ2-1, so the J call may be wrong. The CDR3 sequence is 15 residues long. CDR1 KGHSH and CDR2 LQKENI come from the germline V gene. In DNA, the CDR3 is TGTGCCAGCTCACCTTTACCGACAGGGAAGGAGACCCAGTTCTTC. Its protein product is CASSPLPTGKETQFF.

The chain combines TRBV14 with TRBJ2-1, with 8 bases lining up with TRBD1. The CDR3 length is 15 residues. With V trimmed by 10 bases and J by 7 bases, 15 bases remained unmatched. CDR1 and CDR2 (germline): SGHDN, FVKESK. The CDR3, as DNA: TGTGCCACCACGTTAGGACAGGGCGTGTGGAATGAGCAGTTCTTC. Its translation is CATTLGQGVWNEQFF.

This clonotype was detected ten times or more. The chain links TRBV7-2 to TRBJ1-4, with no clear D. V was pared by 8 bases and J by 4 bases, with 11 bases between. The germline V gene has CDR1 SGHTA and CDR2 FQGNSA. The CDR3 spans 13 residues. The DNA for the CDR3 is TGTGCCAGCTCACGGTCGGGTAATGAAAAACTGTTTTTT. As protein: CASSRSGNEKLFF.

This clonotype was observed a few times. This sequence joins TRBV18 and TRBJ2-7; 9 bases match TRBD1. CDR1 is KGHSH, CDR2 LQKENI, per germline. This CDR3 comprises 17 residues. The V segment lost 3 bases and the J segment 0 bases; nucleotides outside the gene matches: 9. CDR3 nucleotide sequence: TGTGCCAGCTCACCGGGACAGGGAATTGTTAGCTCCTACGAGCAGTACTTC. It is translated as CASSPGQGIVSSYEQYF.

The chain recombines TRBV7-9 with TRBJ1-1; a weak D match, TRBD1 (5 bases). Germline V gene lookup returns CDR1 SEHNR and CDR2 FQNEAQ (reference sequence). Trimming left V 3 bases short and J 1 base short, with 18 bases between. The CDR3 is 17 amino acids. CDR3 residues: CASSFSRPGGTNTEAFF. The CDR3 coding sequence is TGTGCCAGCAGCTTTAGCCGGCCTGGGGGGACGAACACTGAAGCTTTCTTT.

This clonotype was observed many times. The V gene is TRBV12-3 or TRBV12-4, the J gene TRBJ2-7; TRBD2 matches 14 bases. The CDR3 covers 15 residues. Unmatched junction bases numbered 4, after V lost 6 bases and J lost 3 bases. CDR3 residues: CASREGLAGDYEQYF. The CDR3 coding sequence is TGTGCCAGCAGGGAGGGACTAGCGGGAGACTACGAGCAGTACTTC.

The rearrangement links TRBV29-1 to TRBJ2-7; D unclear. The germline V gene has CDR1 SQVTM and CDR2 ANQGSEA. The CDR3 sequence is 13 residues long. Between the trimmed V and J ends, which lost 1 base and 0 bases, there was a span of 7 bases. The CDR3 loop reads CSVEVRASYEQYF. The CDR3 region has the DNA TGCAGCGTTGAAGTCCGCGCCTCCTACGAGCAGTACTTC.

At least ten counts were recorded for this clonotype. The rearrangement links TRBV2 to TRBJ1-2; 7 bases agree with TRBD1. The trim removed 2 bases at V and 3 bases at J, leaving 6 bases unmatched. From germline, CDR1 is SNHLY and CDR2 FYNNEI. The CDR3 covers 15 residues. The CDR3 bases are TGTGCCAGCAGTGAAAGGGGACAGATCGACTATGGCTACACCTTC. Residues: CASSERGQIDYGYTF.

This clonotype was seen a few times. The chain employs TRBV20-1 and TRBJ1-5; D ambiguous. Germline-derived CDR1 and CDR2 are DFQATT and SNEGSKA (reference sequence). V dropped 4 bases and J dropped 6 bases, with 16 bases sitting between them. The CDR3 length is 14 residues. Here the CDR3 DNA reads TGCAGTGCTACTCGATCTTTGGGAGGTCAGCCCCAGCATTTT. Translation: CSATRSLGGQPQHF.

There are a few counts of this clonotype. This rearrangement joins TRBV19 to TRBJ2-1, with TRBD1 matching 9 bases. The J segment lost 12 bases and the V segment lost 0 bases, leaving 15 bases of the junction unmatched. CDR1 and CDR2 from the germline V gene are LNHDA and SQIVND (reference sequence). This CDR3 region has 17 residues. CDR3 nucleotide sequence: TGTGCCAGTAGTATAGATCGTGGGACAGGGTCCACCTCGGGGCAGTTCTTC. It yields the protein CASSIDRGTGSTSGQFF.

Many counts were recorded for this clonotype. The rearrangement uses TRBV7-9 and TRBJ2-1; 7 bases are shared with TRBD2. V shed 3 bases and J 9 bases; nucleotides not matched to a gene: 14. Per germline, CDR1 SEHNR and CDR2 FQNEAQ (reference sequence). The CDR3 runs 16 residues. DNA for the CDR3: TGTGCCAGCAGCTTCCGAGGCGGGAGTGGCGGGATTGAGCAGTTCTTC. Protein product: CASSFRGGSGGIEQFF.

This clonotype was seen many times. The chain has TRBV7-3 and TRBJ2-5; D not resolved. CDR1 is SGHTA, CDR2 FQGTGA, per germline. The CDR3 loop spans 15 amino acids. Deletions cut 1 base from V and 5 bases from J, with 14 bases between. The CDR3 reads CASSLSAVLGETQYF. CDR3 DNA: TGTGCCAGCAGCTTAAGTGCCGTATTAGGGGAGACCCAGTACTTC.

The sample holds many counts of this clonotype. V usage is TRBV11-2 and J usage is TRBJ2-7; D not certain. Trimming cost V 5 bases and J 2 bases, with 7 bases left between them. There are 12 residues in the CDR3. The germline V gene encodes CDR1 SGHAT and CDR2 FQNNGV. The CDR3 sequence is CASSKTTYEQYF. The CDR3 DNA reads TGTGCCAGCAGCAAAACAACCTACGAGCAGTACTTC.

The sample holds a few counts of this clonotype. Being one base from a much bigger clone, this may be a read error. The J gene is TRBJ1-5, the V gene TRBV6-8, with D unresolved. The V end was cut by 1 base, the J end by 4 bases, with 5 bases between. The CDR3 runs 13 residues. In germline, CDR1 is MNHGY, CDR2 SAAAGT. The CDR3 DNA reads TGTGCCAGCAGTTACTGGGGTAATCAGCCCCAGCATTTT. It encodes CASSYWGNQPQHF.

This clonotype was picked up a small number of times. V and J are TRBV10-2 and TRBJ2-3; D unclear. The CDR3 has 12 amino acids. Deletions cut 8 bases from V and 2 bases from J, with 8 bases between. Germline V lookup: CDR1 WSHSY, CDR2 SAAADI. CDR3 sequence (DNA): TGCGCCAGCCAAGCCTCCACAGATACGCAGTATTTT. Amino acids: CASQASTDTQYF.

This clonotype was counted many times. This sequence joins TRBV12-3 or TRBV12-4 and TRBJ2-7; D may be TRBD2 (5 bases). The CDR3 extends over 13 amino acids. The V end lost 5 bases, the J end lost 7 bases, and 15 bases lay between the germline ends. The CDR3 sequence: CASSVAGSGEQYF. CDR3 coding DNA: TGTGCCAGCAGTGTGGCGGGTTCCGGAGAGCAGTACTTC.

Comment on this clonotype: No conserved phenylalanine or tryptophan ends this CDR3, so it is likely a read error. CDR3 region: CASSAGGVNEKLFC. The CDR3 nucleotides are TGTGCCAGCAGCGCCGGGGGGGTGAATGAAAAACTGTTTTGT. V is TRBV9 and J is TRBJ1-4; perhaps TRBD1 as D (5 bases). This CDR3 comprises 14 residues. Germline CDR1 SGDLS, CDR2 YYNGEE. V shed 3 bases and J shed 5 bases, with 11 bases lying between them.